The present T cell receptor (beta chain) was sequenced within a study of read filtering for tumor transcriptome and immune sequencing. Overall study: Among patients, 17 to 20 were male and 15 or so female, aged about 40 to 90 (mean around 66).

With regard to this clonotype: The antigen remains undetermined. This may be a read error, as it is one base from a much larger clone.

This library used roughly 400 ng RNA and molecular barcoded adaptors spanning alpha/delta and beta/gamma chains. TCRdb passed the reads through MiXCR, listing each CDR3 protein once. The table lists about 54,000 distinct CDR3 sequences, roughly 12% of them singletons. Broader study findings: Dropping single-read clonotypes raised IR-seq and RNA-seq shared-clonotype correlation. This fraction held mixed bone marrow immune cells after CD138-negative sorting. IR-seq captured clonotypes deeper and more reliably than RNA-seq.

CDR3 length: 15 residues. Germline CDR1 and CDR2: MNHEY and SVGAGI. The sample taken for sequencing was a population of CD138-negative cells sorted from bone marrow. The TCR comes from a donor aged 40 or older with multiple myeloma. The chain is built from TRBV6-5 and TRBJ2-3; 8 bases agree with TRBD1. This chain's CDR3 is CASSYSGTGTGTQYF. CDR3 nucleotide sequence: TGTGCCAGCAGTTATTCAGGAACAGGGACAGGTACGCAGTATTTT.